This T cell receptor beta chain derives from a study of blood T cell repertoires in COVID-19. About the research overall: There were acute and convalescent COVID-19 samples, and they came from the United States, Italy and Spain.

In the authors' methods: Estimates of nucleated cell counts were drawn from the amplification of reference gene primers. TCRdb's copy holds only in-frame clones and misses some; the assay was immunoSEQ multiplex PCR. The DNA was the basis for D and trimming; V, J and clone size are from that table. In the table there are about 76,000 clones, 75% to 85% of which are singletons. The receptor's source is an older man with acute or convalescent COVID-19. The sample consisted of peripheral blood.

This CDR3 is CASSPSLGGGSYNEQFF. For the CDR3, the DNA is TGTGCCAGCAGCCCTAGCTTGGGGGGAGGGTCCTACAATGAGCAGTTCTTC. The genes are TRBV7-2 and TRBJ2-1, with 7 bases that match TRBD2. Germline-derived CDR1 and CDR2 are SGHTA and FQGNSA. Losses at the gene ends were 5 bases for V and 1 base for J; bases not matched to a gene: 11. CDR3 length: 17 residues.